This TCR beta chain was recovered during a study of T cell changes during pregnancy in multiple sclerosis. Clones were read by immunoSEQ multiplex PCR, and TCRdb kept only the in-frame ones, dropping some. Among about 70,000 clones listed, approximately 90% were seen once. The clonotype was recovered from a female donor with multiple sclerosis, enrolled in a pregnancy study. Source: peripheral blood, taken in the third trimester of pregnancy.

CDR3 amino acids: CASSLSYGYTF. CDR3 sequence (DNA): TGTGCCAGCAGCCTAAGTTATGGCTACACCTTC. The rearrangement uses TRBV11-2 and TRBJ1-2; the D is unclear. Germline CDR1 reads SGHAT; CDR2 reads FQNNGV. Trimming pared 5 bases from V and 5 bases from J, leaving 6 bases between. The CDR3 consists of 11 residues. Variable domain in full (rest from reference TRBV11-2 and TRBJ1-2): EAGVAQSPRYKIIEKRQSVAFWCNPISGHATLYWYQQILGQGPKLLIQFQNNGVVDDSQLPKDRFSAERLKGVDSTLKIQPAKLEDSAVYLCASSLSYGYTFGSGTRLTVV.